These 27 T cell receptor beta chains share one sample of origin, sequenced in a study of T-cell memory formation after mild COVID-19. MiXCR, applied by TCRdb to the 5' RACE reads, yields one record per CDR3 protein. The sample consists of almost 550,000 distinct CDR3 sequences, about a fifth of them appearing once. Source material: PBMCs or a T cell subset sorted from them (not recorded which). The receptors originated from an adult woman who had mild COVID-19 (a few samples of this study predate the infection). Cell type and time point are not known.

This clonotype occurred many times. The V call is TRBV7-2, the J call TRBJ2-5; possible D gene TRBD1, 7 bases. V was clipped by 1 base and J by 2 bases, with 11 bases between them. Germline lookup yields CDR1 SGHTA and CDR2 FQGNSA. CDR3 length: 15 residues. CDR3 residues: CASSLVSGGQETQYF. CDR3 DNA sequence: TGTGCCAGCAGCTTAGTGTCAGGGGGGCAAGAGACCCAGTACTTC.

The J gene is TRBJ2-3, the V gene TRBV7-9, with D perhaps matching TRBD1 (5 bases). Germline V lookup: CDR1 SEHNR, CDR2 FQNEAQ (reference sequence). The CDR3 sequence is 17 residues long. With 1 base removed from V and 7 bases from J, the gap between germline ends came to 21 bases. CDR3 sequence: CASSLVLLTDTGYTQYF. In nucleotides, the CDR3 is TGTGCCAGCAGCTTAGTTCTTCTGACGGACACTGGGTATACGCAGTATTTT.

This clonotype has more than one count but fewer than ten. This chain links TRBV20-1 with TRBJ2-7; 12 bases align to TRBD2. Trimming took 6 bases from V and 4 from J; bases not matched to a gene: 4. The CDR3 totals 13 residues. Germline V gives CDR1 DFQATT, CDR2 SNEGSKA (reference sequence). The DNA of the CDR3 is TGCAGTGCAAAGACTAGCGGGGGTTACGAGCAGTACTTC. As protein: CSAKTSGGYEQYF.

This clonotype was seen only a few times. The J gene is TRBJ2-5, the V gene TRBV5-1, with 7 bases lining up with TRBD1. Trimming cost V 7 bases and J 0 bases; bases outside gene matches: 6. In germline, CDR1 is SGHRS, CDR2 YFSETQ. The CDR3 is 14 amino acids. CDR3 nucleotide sequence: TGCGCCAGCTTTAGGGACAGTTACCAAGAGACCCAGTACTTC. Its translation is CASFRDSYQETQYF.

A few counts support this clonotype. V is TRBV5-1 and J is TRBJ1-2, with D perhaps TRBD1 (5 bases). This CDR3 spans 18 amino acids. Trimming cost V 1 base and J 6 bases, with 25 bases left between them. Germline loops: CDR1 SGHRS, CDR2 YFSETQ. This CDR3 is CASSLSRGGGLALDGYTF. The CDR3 DNA reads TGCGCCAGCAGCTTGTCGAGGGGCGGAGGTCTTGCGTTGGATGGCTACACCTTC.

The V and J genes are TRBV9 and TRBJ2-3, with D hard to call. The CDR3 length is 13 residues. CDR1 SGDLS and CDR2 YYNGEE come from the germline V gene. Between the trimmed V and J ends, which lost 4 bases and 5 bases, there was a span of 11 bases. The CDR3 is CASSPGSLDTQYF. Written as DNA, the CDR3 is TGTGCCAGCAGCCCCGGATCGCTAGATACGCAGTATTTT.

This clonotype was observed a few times. The chain links TRBV27 to TRBJ2-5; 9 bases align to TRBD2. CDR3 length: 14 residues. V gave up 2 bases and J gave up 11 bases; unmatched junction bases: 9. The germline V gene encodes CDR1 MNHEY and CDR2 SMNVEV (reference sequence). The CDR3 loop is CASSLKSGRFAQYF. The DNA of the CDR3 is TGTGCCAGCAGTTTAAAGAGCGGGAGGTTCGCGCAGTACTTC.

J is TRBJ2-3 and V is TRBV5-1; 12 bases match TRBD2. With V trimmed by 4 bases and J by 6 bases, 6 bases remained unmatched. This CDR3 has 15 amino acids. Germline V lookup: CDR1 SGHRS, CDR2 YFSETQ. The CDR3 coding sequence is TGCGCCAGCAGCCCACTAGCGGGAGGTGGGGATACGCAGTATTTT. It codes for CASSPLAGGGDTQYF.

This clonotype was counted a few times. The rearrangement uses TRBV6-5 and TRBJ2-1; D is perhaps TRBD1 or TRBD2 (6 bases each). Trimming cost V 5 bases and J 8 bases, with 16 bases left between them. Looked up from germline, CDR1 is MNHEY and CDR2 is SVGAGI. This CDR3 contains 14 residues. For the CDR3, the DNA is TGTGCCAGCAGTACAGGGAGGAATATCGATGAGCAGTTCTTC. This translates into CASSTGRNIDEQFF.

This clonotype appeared a few times. The gene calls are TRBV20-1 and TRBJ1-5, with a tentative D call TRBD1 (5 bases). The CDR3 extends over 12 amino acids. Looked up from germline, CDR1 is DFQATT and CDR2 is SNEGSKA (reference sequence). The CDR3 is CSVTVSNQPQHF. The CDR3 DNA follows: TGCAGCGTGACAGTGAGCAATCAGCCCCAGCATTTT.

The chain recombines TRBV3-1 with TRBJ2-7, with 9 bases identical to TRBD1. This CDR3 is built from 13 residues. V lost 1 base and J lost 11; bases outside the gene matches: 6. Germline values: CDR1 LGHDT, CDR2 YNNKEL (reference sequence). The CDR3 sequence is CASSQGPGQGKYF. In DNA form, the CDR3 reads TGTGCCAGCAGCCAAGGACCCGGACAGGGGAAGTACTTC.

This chain uses TRBV20-1 with TRBJ2-7; D possibly corresponds to TRBD1 (5 bases). This CDR3 is 12 amino acids long. Germline-derived CDR1 and CDR2 are DFQATT and SNEGSKA (reference sequence). Between the trimmed V and J ends, which lost 4 bases and 5 bases, there was a span of 12 bases. The CDR3 spells CSATNQGNEQYF. CDR3 bases: TGCAGTGCTACCAACCAGGGCAACGAGCAGTACTTC.

The rearrangement joins TRBV7-9 to TRBJ2-5; tentatively, D is TRBD2 (5 bases). With 5 bases removed from V and 0 bases from J, the gap between germline ends came to 16 bases. Germline V gives CDR1 SEHNR, CDR2 FQNEAQ (reference sequence). CDR3 length: 16 amino acids. CDR3 DNA sequence: TGTGCCAGCAGCGACCTAGGGCCGGGGTACCAAGAGACCCAGTACTTC. It codes for CASSDLGPGYQETQYF.

The V gene is TRBV7-8, the J gene TRBJ2-7, with TRBD1 as a possible D gene (5 bases). There are 16 residues in the CDR3. V lost 5 bases and J 5 bases, leaving 22 bases between the germline ends. Germline V lookup: CDR1 SGHVS, CDR2 FQNEAQ. The CDR3 spells CASSITPVGQVDEQYF. CDR3 sequence (DNA): TGTGCCAGCAGCATAACTCCAGTAGGACAAGTGGACGAGCAGTACTTC.

The chain employs TRBV19 and TRBJ2-4; D remains unclear. The V gene's germline CDR1 is LNHDA and CDR2 SQIVND (reference sequence). This CDR3 spans 15 amino acids. V was cut by 10 bases and J by 0 bases, with 16 bases left in between. The DNA of the CDR3 is TGTGCCACCCGGATATTGGTCTTAGCCAAAAACATTCAGTACTTC. Its protein is CATRILVLAKNIQYF.

The chain recombines TRBV27 with TRBJ2-7, with 7 nucleotides matching TRBD1. The CDR3 totals 15 residues. V trimming: 3 bases; J trimming: 3 bases; junction bases outside the gene matches: 8. Germline CDR1 MNHEY, CDR2 SMNVEV (reference sequence). The CDR3 region is CASSFTDRKNYEQYF. CDR3 in DNA: TGTGCCAGCAGTTTCACGGACAGGAAGAACTACGAGCAGTACTTC.

This chain links TRBV6-5 with TRBJ1-1, with D perhaps matching TRBD1 (6 bases). V gave up 6 bases and J gave up 4 bases, with 12 bases separating them. The CDR3 loop spans 13 amino acids. CDR1 is MNHEY, CDR2 SVGAGI, per germline. The CDR3 DNA is TGTGCCAGCAGAACCGGACAGACCACTGAAGCTTTCTTT. The encoded protein is CASRTGQTTEAFF.

The sample holds a few counts of this clonotype. This chain links TRBV24-1 with TRBJ2-1; D tentatively reads TRBD1 or TRBD2 (5 bases each). This CDR3 is built from 16 residues. V shed 0 bases and J shed 2 bases, with 10 bases lying between them. The germline CDR1 and CDR2 sequences are KGHDR and SFDVKD. CDR3 sequence reads: CATSDLNRGPYNEQFF. DNA for the CDR3: TGTGCCACCAGTGATTTGAACCGGGGCCCCTACAATGAGCAGTTCTTC.

Comments on this clonotype: Relative to the germline gene, one junction end is altered; a read error may explain this. The J gene is TRBJ1-4, the V gene TRBV5-1, with TRBD1 matching over 9 bases. CDR3 length: 16 amino acids. The germline gives CDR1 SGHRS, CDR2 YFSETQ. This CDR3 is CDSSTGQGPTNEKLFF. The CDR3 DNA reads as TGCGACAGCAGCACCGGACAGGGGCCAACTAATGAAAAACTGTTTTTT.

This clonotype was detected a few times. The V call is TRBV7-6, the J call TRBJ2-2; maybe TRBD1 (5 bases). Germline V gives CDR1 SGHVS, CDR2 FNYEAQ. Trimming removed 1 base from V and 4 bases from J, with 10 bases in between. The CDR3 length is 15 residues. The CDR3 DNA reads as TGTGCCAGCAGCTTAGATTACAGGCTCACCGGGGAGCTGTTTTTT. Its protein is CASSLDYRLTGELFF.

This clonotype was observed a few times. The gene calls are TRBV14 and TRBJ2-7; D call uncertain. CDR1 is SGHDN and CDR2 is FVKESK in the germline V gene. V was trimmed by 4 bases and J by 6 bases, leaving 10 bases between them. CDR3 size: 12 residues. The CDR3 is CASSRGLAEQYF. For the CDR3, the DNA is TGTGCCAGCAGCCGAGGATTGGCCGAGCAGTACTTC. Based on the CDR3 plus reference TRBV14 and TRBJ2-7, the full variable domain is EAGVTQFPSHSVIEKGQTVTLRCDPISGHDNLYWYRRVMGKEIKFLLHFVKESKQDESGMPNNRFLAERTGGTYSTLKVQPAELEDSGVYFCASSRGLAEQYFGPGTRLTVT.

The CDR3 nucleotides read TGTGCCACCAGTGATTACTTTAACTATGGCTACACCTTC. This encodes CATSDYFNYGYTF. The J gene is TRBJ1-2, the V gene TRBV24-1; D not certain. This CDR3 region has 13 residues. The germline V and J ends were trimmed by 2 bases and 1 base, with 4 bases remaining between them. The germline CDR1 and CDR2 sequences are KGHDR and SFDVKD.

The rearrangement links TRBV9 to TRBJ1-5, with a weak D call TRBD1 (5 bases). Germline CDR1 and CDR2: SGDLS and YYNGEE. V dropped 3 bases and J dropped 4 bases, with 14 bases sitting between them. The CDR3 length is 15 residues. The CDR3 spells CASSASGLWNQPQHF. CDR3 nucleotides: TGTGCCAGCAGCGCCTCAGGGTTGTGGAATCAGCCCCAGCATTTT.

V and J are TRBV6-5 and TRBJ1-1; perhaps TRBD1 as D (6 bases). The CDR3 contains 16 residues. Trimming pared 2 bases from V and 0 bases from J, leaving 13 bases between. From germline, CDR1 is MNHEY and CDR2 SVGAGI. The CDR3 DNA reads TGTGCCAGCAGTTACACCCTACAGGGATTGAACACTGAAGCTTTCTTT. Its protein is CASSYTLQGLNTEAFF.

The table lists this clonotype with a few counts. The rearrangement uses TRBV7-2 and TRBJ1-4; D remains unclear. V lost 5 bases and J lost 8, with 12 bases in between. This CDR3 contains 13 residues. From germline, CDR1 is SGHTA and CDR2 FQGNSA. CDR3 bases: TGTGCCAGCAGCAACGGACGCGTAGAAAAACTGTTTTTT. Protein product: CASSNGRVEKLFF.

J is TRBJ2-3 and V is TRBV5-1; D unresolved. The CDR3 is made up of 13 amino acids. Germline V gives CDR1 SGHRS, CDR2 YFSETQ. The V end lost 0 bases, the J end lost 4 bases, and 6 bases lay between the germline ends. For the CDR3, the DNA is TGCGCCAGCAGCTTGGCCGAGGCAGATACGCAGTATTTT. This translates into CASSLAEADTQYF.

The chain couples TRBV7-2 to TRBJ2-1, with D unresolved. The CDR3 covers 17 residues. The germline V gene encodes CDR1 SGHTA and CDR2 FQGNSA. V lost 0 bases and J 1 base, leaving 13 bases between the germline ends. The DNA for the CDR3 is TGTGCCAGCAGCTTAGCTTCACGCGGTAGTTCCTACAATGAGCAGTTCTTC. It translates to CASSLASRGSSYNEQFF.